This is a list of T cell receptor beta chains from one sample in a study of T cell responses to AZD1222 COVID-19 vaccine. The repertoire was sequenced with immunoSEQ multiplex PCR; TCRdb's copy has only in-frame clones and lacks some. Here the sample spans about 120,000 clones, about 92% being singletons. The source material was peripheral blood, sampled on day 0 of AZD1222 vaccination. Receptors were obtained from an adult in good health. The CDR3 runs from the conserved cysteine through the conserved F or W. The D gene is left open where the match is weak. Not every row has a clone size; where given, it reads once, few, many or a size class.

once	TRBV27	TRBJ1-4	NA	CASSKLTRGEKLFF	TGTGCCAGCAGTAAACTGACGAGGGGTGAAAAACTGTTTTTT
NA	TRBV7-9	TRBJ2-1	TRBD2	CASSPELAGVRNEQFF	TGTGCCAGCAGCCCTGAACTAGCGGGAGTAAGGAATGAGCAGTTCTTC
NA	TRBV11-2	TRBJ1-1	NA	CASSVMTDTEAFF	TGTGCCAGCAGCGTTATGACAGACACTGAAGCTTTCTTT
once	TRBV12-3/TRBV12-4	TRBJ2-1	NA	CASSLISNNEQFF	TGTGCCAGCAGTTTAATTAGTAACAATGAGCAGTTCTTC
NA	TRBV3-1/TRBV3-2	TRBJ2-5	TRBD2	CASSRLAGHETQYF	TGTGCCAGCAGCCGACTAGCGGGACATGAGACCCAGTACTTC
NA	TRBV5-1	TRBJ2-4	NA	CASSTTRGVNIQYF	TGCGCCAGCAGCACAACACGCGGTGTAAACATTCAGTACTTC
NA	TRBV3-1/TRBV3-2	TRBJ2-5	TRBD1	CASSQNGQGRETQYF	TGTGCCAGCAGCCAAAATGGACAGGGGAGGGAGACCCAGTACTTC
NA	TRBV9	TRBJ2-1	TRBD2	CASSVLAGDYNEQFF	TGTGCCAGCAGCGTACTAGCGGGAGACTACAATGAGCAGTTCTTC
NA	TRBV10-3	TRBJ1-6	NA	CAISESGGGGYNSPLHF	TGTGCCATCAGTGAGTCGGGCGGCGGGGGATATAATTCACCCCTCCACTTT
NA	TRBV12-3/TRBV12-4	TRBJ2-7	NA	CASSISPYEQYF	TGTGCCAGCAGTATCTCCCCCTACGAGCAGTACTTC
NA	TRBV5-1	TRBJ2-1	TRBD2	CASSLGTSGSSEQFF	TGCGCCAGCAGCTTGGGGACTAGCGGGAGTTCTGAGCAGTTCTTC
NA	TRBV14	TRBJ1-1	NA	CASSQLMNTEAFF	TGTGCCAGCAGCCAACTCATGAACACTGAAGCTTTCTTT
NA	TRBV28	TRBJ2-4	TRBD2	CASSLIYGGAKNIQYF	TGTGCCAGCAGTTTAATTTACGGGGGGGCCAAAAACATTCAGTACTTC
NA	TRBV4-1	TRBJ2-3	NA	CASSQGLANTDTQYF	TGCGCCAGCAGCCAAGGGCTAGCGAACACAGATACGCAGTATTTT
NA	TRBV28	TRBJ2-1	NA	CASSLYQYEQFF	TGTGCCAGCAGTTTATACCAGTATGAGCAGTTCTTC
NA	TRBV7-8	TRBJ2-2	NA	CASSLGGGPGTGELFF	TGTGCCAGCAGCTTAGGAGGTGGACCGGGCACCGGGGAGCTGTTTTTT
NA	TRBV20-1	TRBJ2-5	NA	CSARPQETQYF	TGCAGTGCTAGGCCTCAAGAGACCCAGTACTTC
NA	TRBV19	TRBJ2-7	NA	CASSPAGPTPKHYEQYF	TGTGCCAGCAGTCCGGCAGGACCGACCCCTAAACACTACGAGCAGTACTTC
NA	TRBV19	TRBJ2-5	TRBD1	CASGARGPAETQYF	TGTGCCAGTGGTGCCAGGGGGCCGGCAGAGACCCAGTACTTC
once	TRBV9	TRBJ2-1	TRBD2	CASSPPGLAGVEQFF	TGTGCCAGCAGCCCCCCGGGACTAGCGGGAGTAGAGCAGTTCTTC
NA	TRBV27	TRBJ2-7	NA	CASRPPGTGTYEQYF	TGTGCCAGCAGACCCCCCGGGACGGGAACCTACGAGCAGTACTTC
NA	TRBV24-1	TRBJ1-6	TRBD1	CATSDQGRQGASPLHF	TGTGCCACCAGTGACCAGGGGAGACAGGGCGCTTCACCCCTCCACTTT
NA	TRBV12-3/TRBV12-4	TRBJ2-1	NA	CASSLENEQFF	TGTGCCAGCAGTTTGGAGAATGAGCAGTTCTTC
NA	TRBV7-6	TRBJ2-7	TRBD2	CASSDGSGTRSYEQYF	TGTGCCAGCAGCGACGGAAGCGGGACCCGATCCTACGAGCAGTACTTC
NA	TRBV28	TRBJ1-2	NA	CASSLEGRQNYGYTF	TGTGCCAGCAGTTTAGAAGGTCGGCAGAACTATGGCTACACCTTC
NA	TRBV19	TRBJ2-2	TRBD2	CASSIGGRELFF	TGTGCCAGTAGTATCGGGGGGAGGGAGCTGTTTTTT
NA	TRBV7-9	TRBJ1-1	NA	CASSLREGKAFF	TGTGCCAGCAGCTTAAGAGAGGGAAAGGCTTTCTTT
once	TRBV29-1	TRBJ1-1	NA	CSIRDMWTEAFF	TGCAGCATCAGGGATATGTGGACTGAAGCTTTCTTT
NA	TRBV10-1	TRBJ2-7	NA	CASRDSPRDEQYF	TGCGCCAGCAGGGACTCCCCCAGGGACGAGCAGTACTTC
NA	TRBV25-1	TRBJ2-2	NA	CASSASTLNTGELFF	TGTGCCAGCAGTGCCTCAACATTGAACACCGGGGAGCTGTTTTTT
NA	TRBV28	TRBJ2-1	NA	CASSFANPPGNEQFF	TGTGCCAGCAGTTTTGCAAACCCCCCTGGGAATGAGCAGTTCTTC
NA	TRBV27	TRBJ2-5	TRBD2	CASRLTSGRETQYF	TGTGCCAGCAGGTTGACTAGCGGGAGAGAGACCCAGTACTTC
NA	TRBV4-1	TRBJ2-3	TRBD2	CASSQFGGSTDTQYF	TGCGCCAGCAGCCAATTCGGGGGGAGCACAGATACGCAGTATTTT
NA	TRBV5-1	TRBJ2-7	TRBD1	CASSLPDRAEGEQYF	TGCGCCAGCAGCTTGCCGGACAGGGCGGAGGGCGAGCAGTACTTC
NA	TRBV5-1	TRBJ1-2	NA	CASSLEAVRGRNYGYTF	TGCGCCAGCAGCTTGGAAGCTGTTCGGGGGCGGAACTATGGCTACACCTTC
NA	TRBV6-6	TRBJ1-3	NA	CASTSTGLSGNTIYF	TGTGCCAGCACCAGTACAGGCCTCTCTGGAAACACCATATATTTT
NA	TRBV12-3/TRBV12-4	TRBJ2-1	NA	CASSRGLEREFF	TGTGCCAGCAGCCGGGGACTCGAAAGGGAGTTCTTC
once	TRBV6-1	TRBJ2-1	TRBD2	CASSEVRASGEQFF	TGTGCCAGCAGTGAAGTTCGGGCTAGCGGTGAGCAGTTCTTC
once	TRBV28	TRBJ1-5	NA	CASSTDWGSNQPQHF	TGTGCCAGCAGTACCGATTGGGGGAGCAATCAGCCCCAGCATTTT
NA	TRBV7-5	TRBJ2-7	NA	CVRSASDESGEQYF	TGTGTCAGAAGCGCCTCGGACGAATCCGGCGAGCAGTACTTC